Following are 14 T cell receptor beta chains from one sample sequenced in a study of Graves' ophthalmopathy and Graves' hyperthyroidism. From RNA, the CDR3 regions of TCR beta chains were amplified and sequenced. Amplification began with first-round RT-PCR using HTBI primers, then second-round multiplex PCR was performed. From the multiplex PCR reads, TCRdb called clonotypes with MiXCR, one entry per CDR3 protein. The table shows 150,000 to 200,000 distinct CDR3 sequences, with 37% occurring only once. Sequences were obtained from peripheral blood. The source is a woman in her thirties or forties with Graves' ophthalmopathy.

The J gene is TRBJ2-6, the V gene TRBV5-1; D gene uncertain. The CDR3 consists of 13 residues. The V and J ends lost 6 bases and 2 bases respectively, with 6 bases between them. CDR1 is SGHRS and CDR2 is YFSETQ in the germline V gene. The CDR3 DNA reads as TGCGCCAGCATCGGACCTGGGGCCAACGTCCTGACTTTC. This codes for CASIGPGANVLTF. Full variable domain (remainder filled in from reference TRBV5-1 and TRBJ2-6): KAGVTQTPRYLIKTRGQQVTLSCSPISGHRSVSWYQQTPGQGLQFLFEYFSETQRNKGNFPGRFSGRQFSNSRSEMNVSTLELGDSALYLCASIGPGANVLTFGAGSRLTVL.

The chain has TRBV6-2 or TRBV6-3 and TRBJ2-7; 11 nucleotides align to TRBD2. CDR1 MNHEY and CDR2 SVGEGT come from the germline V gene. The ends lost 6 bases at V and 3 bases at J; junction bases unmatched: 10. The CDR3 runs to 16 residues. This CDR3 is CASRDETSGSFYEQYF. The CDR3 DNA reads as TGTGCCAGCAGAGACGAAACTAGCGGGAGTTTCTACGAGCAGTACTTC.

This chain connects TRBV6-4 to TRBJ1-2, with TRBD1 matching 8 bases. The germline CDR1 and CDR2 sequences are MRHNA and SNTAGT. The CDR3 spans 16 residues. J lost 7 bases, V lost 0 bases, and 10 bases had no gene match. This CDR3 is CASSDSVLTGEGGYTF. In DNA form, the CDR3 reads TGTGCCAGCAGTGACTCCGTACTGACAGGGGAGGGTGGCTACACCTTC.

Written as DNA, the CDR3 is TGTGCCAGCAGTTACTCCGGACTAGGCGAGCAGTACTTC. Protein product: CASSYSGLGEQYF. The chain combines TRBV6-2 or TRBV6-3 with TRBJ2-7; 7 bases fit TRBD2. The V and J ends lost 0 bases and 6 bases, in that order; junction bases with no gene match: 2. Germline-derived CDR1 and CDR2 are MNHEY and SVGEGT. This CDR3 has 13 amino acids.

This clonotype has at least ten counts. CDR3 in amino acids: CSAPRTGGGNQPQHF. The CDR3 coding sequence is TGCAGTGCCCCCCGGACGGGTGGAGGCAATCAGCCCCAGCATTTT. This sequence joins TRBV20-1 and TRBJ1-5, with D unclear. The germline V and J ends were trimmed by 6 bases and 2 bases, with 17 bases remaining between them. Per the germline V gene, CDR1 is DFQATT and CDR2 is SNEGSKA (reference sequence). The CDR3 extends over 15 amino acids.

This clonotype showed up many times. The V call is TRBV5-1, the J call TRBJ2-5; D possibly corresponds to TRBD1 (6 bases). Trimming shortened V by 3 bases and J by 5 bases, and 14 bases separated the two germline ends. Germline V lookup: CDR1 SGHRS, CDR2 YFSETQ. This CDR3 comprises 14 residues. CDR3 nucleotide sequence: TGCGCCAGCAGCTCCTCACAGGGTCCGGAGACCCAGTACTTC. It is translated as CASSSSQGPETQYF.

The sample holds one count of this clonotype. This chain's CDR3 is CASTLRAPGNQPQHF. In nucleotides, the CDR3 is TGTGCCAGCACCCTACGAGCCCCAGGCAATCAGCCCCAGCATTTT. This chain links TRBV6-1 with TRBJ1-5; D remains unclear. Trimming took 7 bases from V and 2 from J, leaving 15 bases between them. Germline CDR1 is MNHNS and CDR2 is SASEGT. There are 15 residues in the CDR3.

This clonotype was detected many times. The chain joins TRBV7-3 to TRBJ2-2; unclear D gene. The CDR3 consists of 16 residues. The V end lost 6 bases, the J end lost 4 bases, and 18 bases lay between the germline ends. Per germline, CDR1 SGHTA and CDR2 FQGTGA. CDR3 bases: TGTGCCAGCAGTTTGGGGTCTTGGGCCAGCACCGGGGAGCTGTTTTTT. Translated, it gives CASSLGSWASTGELFF.

This clonotype was seen many times. V and J are TRBV28 and TRBJ1-5, with D unclear. The germline V gene has CDR1 MDHEN and CDR2 SYDVKM. The V end lost 3 bases, the J end lost 6 bases, and 18 bases lay between the germline ends. The CDR3 has 16 amino acids. The CDR3 nucleotides read TGTGCCAGCAGTTTTATTTGGGAGGTCTCAAGTCAGCCCCAGCATTTT. Protein: CASSFIWEVSSQPQHF.

To note about this clonotype: The DNA is left out, because the CDR3 cannot be placed on it with certainty; the CDR3 is given as TCRdb lists it. J is TRBJ2-7 and V is TRBV12-3 or TRBV12-4. Counting both end residues, the CDR3 totals 14 amino acids. The CDR3 region is CASSSSNSAHEQYF.

V is TRBV12-3 or TRBV12-4 and J is TRBJ2-7; possibly TRBD1 or TRBD2 for D (5 bases each). V gave up 6 bases and J gave up 2 bases, with 17 bases separating them. This CDR3 is 15 amino acids long. CDR3 bases: TGTGCCAGCAGGGATAACCGGGACGGAACCTACGAGCAGTACTTC. This encodes CASRDNRDGTYEQYF.

The gene calls are TRBV28 and TRBJ2-7; D is unresolved. Trimming removed 5 bases at V and 5 bases at J, with 10 bases between. The CDR3 length is 12 residues. The germline gives CDR1 MDHEN, CDR2 SYDVKM. CDR3 DNA sequence: TGTGCCAGCAGTGTAGGTGTGAACGAGCAGTACTTC. It codes for CASSVGVNEQYF.

The sample holds many counts of this clonotype. The chain uses TRBV6-1 and TRBJ1-6, with D uncertain. The CDR3 contains 14 residues. V lost 10 bases and J lost 6, with 16 bases in between. Per germline, CDR1 MNHNS and CDR2 SASEGT. The CDR3 sequence is CATPAIVGNSPLHF. CDR3 coding DNA: TGTGCCACCCCGGCTATAGTGGGTAATTCACCCCTCCACTTT.

This clonotype was detected ten times or more. The chain combines TRBV5-1 with TRBJ2-5; TRBD2 might be the D (6 bases). The CDR3 is made up of 16 amino acids. Per the germline V gene, CDR1 is SGHRS and CDR2 is YFSETQ. Deletions cut 3 bases from V and 4 bases from J, with 19 bases between. The CDR3 region is CASSSGVGGLRETQYF. The CDR3 DNA reads TGCGCCAGCAGCTCAGGCGTGGGGGGTCTACGAGAGACCCAGTACTTC.